This T cell receptor (beta chain) was captured by sequencing in a study of T cell changes during pregnancy in multiple sclerosis. Assay: immunoSEQ multiplex PCR; the TCRdb copy retains only in-frame clones and omits some. The sample records more than 50,000 clones, 91% being singletons. V lost 6 bases and J lost 9, with 9 bases in between. The CDR3 is 11 amino acids. The germline V gene encodes CDR1 SNHLY and CDR2 FYNNEI. The source of this sequence is a female donor with multiple sclerosis, enrolled in a pregnancy study. The material sequenced was peripheral blood, taken before pregnancy. The chain links TRBV2 to TRBJ2-1; D unclear. The CDR3 bases are TGTGCCAGCAGCCCCGTCGGTGAGCAGTTCTTC. It is translated as CASSPVGEQFF.